Listed below are T cell receptor beta chains from one sample, sequenced in a study of Graves' ophthalmopathy and Graves' hyperthyroidism. One entry per CDR3 protein, called by TCRdb with MiXCR from the multiplex PCR reads. The sample has around 1.1 million distinct CDR3 sequences, approximately 35% seen once. What was sequenced was peripheral blood or thyroid tissue (not recorded which). The receptors were sampled from an adult man with Graves' hyperthyroidism. Both conserved end residues are part of each CDR3. The order of the fields is clone size, V gene, J gene, D gene, CDR3 DNA, CDR3 protein. A D gene is named only where the DNA matches it firmly. Size tells how often a clone was seen (once, few, many) or the class of an expanded clone, and some rows leave it out.

many	TRBV4-3	TRBJ1-5	.	TGCGCCAGCAGCCAAGACCGGGGACCTATCACTCCCCAGCATTTT	CASSQDRGPITPQHF
few	TRBV29-1	TRBJ1-1	TRBD1	TGCAGCGTTGAAGAGGGACAGGTAGAAGCTTTCTTT	CSVEEGQVEAFF
many	TRBV11-2	TRBJ1-1	TRBD1	TGTGCCAGCAGCTCGCGTAGGGGACAGGGCACTGAAGCTTTCTTT	CASSSRRGQGTEAFF
many	TRBV7-2	TRBJ2-7	.	TGTGCCAGCAGCCTGCGACCCGGGGTGCCCTACGAGCAGTACTTC	CASSLRPGVPYEQYF
few	TRBV10-2	TRBJ1-2	.	TGCGCCAGCAGTGAGTCGGTGGATGGCTACACCTTC	CASSESVDGYTF
many	TRBV14	TRBJ2-2	.	TGTGCCAGCAGCCAAGTATTGAGTGGGACTGCGAACACCGGGGAGCTGTTTTTT	CASSQVLSGTANTGELFF
.	TRBV5-5	TRBJ2-7	TRBD1	TGTGCCAGCAGCTCGCGGACAGGATTTAATTACGAGCAGTACTTC	CASSSRTGFNYEQYF
few	TRBV2	TRBJ1-5	.	TGTGCCAGCAGTGATGTACAGGACAATCAGCCCCAGCATTTT	CASSDVQDNQPQHF
many	TRBV10-3	TRBJ2-6	TRBD1	TGTGCCATCAGTGGGACAGGGGCTCCCTCTGGGGCCAACGTCCTGACTTTC	CAISGTGAPSGANVLTF
many	TRBV20-1	TRBJ2-5	.	TGCAGTGCTAGACCCGGGTCAGAGACCCAGTACTTC	CSARPGSETQYF
.	TRBV4-1	TRBJ2-7	.	TGCGCCAGCAGCCAAGATCAGGGCAATGGCTACGAGCAGTACTTC	CASSQDQGNGYEQYF
many	TRBV12-3/TRBV12-4	TRBJ2-7	TRBD2	TGTGCCAGCAGTCCCCCTTCAGCGGGAGGCGAGCAGTACTTC	CASSPPSAGGEQYF
.	TRBV11-1	TRBJ2-7	.	TGTGCCAGCAGCGTTGCCCGGGACTTCGGGTACGAGCAGTACTTC	CASSVARDFGYEQYF
.	TRBV29-1	TRBJ1-1	.	TGCAGCTTCTTGAGAGGGAACACTGAAGCTTTCTTT	CSFLRGNTEAFF
.	TRBV10-3	TRBJ2-7	TRBD2	TGTGCCATCAAGCCGGGACTAGCGGGGGACTACGAGCAGTACTTC	CAIKPGLAGDYEQYF
many	TRBV6-5	TRBJ1-2	TRBD1	TGTGCCAGCAGTTACTCGACAGGGGGAGGCTACACCTTC	CASSYSTGGGYTF
once	TRBV10-3	TRBJ2-7	.	TGTGCCAGCAACATCGAGAACAGCCGCCACGAGCAGTACTTC	CASNIENSRHEQYF
.	TRBV20-1	TRBJ2-7	TRBD2	TGCAGTGCTAGCCCCACTAGCGGGAGTCTCTACGAGCAGTACTTC	CSASPTSGSLYEQYF
.	TRBV29-1	TRBJ1-2	.	TGCAGCGCCGCAGGGGTTGACTATGGCTACACCTTC	CSAAGVDYGYTF
few	TRBV4-1	TRBJ2-5	.	TGCGCCAGCAGCCAGGGGGTGGTAGAGACCCAGTACTTC	CASSQGVVETQYF
.	TRBV5-6	TRBJ1-5	.	TGTGCCAGCTATTATACAGAGCCCCAGCATTTT	CASYYTEPQHF
.	TRBV20-1	TRBJ2-5	TRBD2	TGCAGTGCTGTGGTTCTAGCGGACGCCCAAGAGACCCAGTACTTC	CSAVVLADAQETQYF
.	TRBV9	TRBJ2-6	TRBD1	TGTGCCAGCAGCGCGGGGACAGGGGCCGGGGCCAACGTCCTGACTTTC	CASSAGTGAGANVLTF
many	TRBV7-9	TRBJ2-7	.	TGTGCCAGCAGCTTAGGGGCACTACAAAACAACTACGAGCAGTACTTC	CASSLGALQNNYEQYF
many	TRBV7-9	TRBJ2-7	.	TGTGCCAGCAGCTTAGAAGGGACGGCCTACGAGCAGTACTTC	CASSLEGTAYEQYF
many	TRBV7-9	TRBJ1-1	.	TGTGCCAGCAGTGGAGACACTCAGGGTGAAGCTTTCTTT	CASSGDTQGEAFF
many	TRBV7-7	TRBJ2-2	.	TGTGCCAGCAGTTCAACCGATGGGATCGGGGAGCTGTTTTTT	CASSSTDGIGELFF
.	TRBV7-9	TRBJ2-7	.	TGTGCCAGCAGCTTATTTTCCAGCAGCTCCTACGAGCAGTACTTC	CASSLFSSSSYEQYF
many	TRBV5-1	TRBJ2-7	TRBD2	TGCGCCAGCAGCTCGGGAGGTGGGGCCTACGAGCAGTACTTC	CASSSGGGAYEQYF
.	TRBV25-1	TRBJ1-2	.	TGTGCCAGCAGCGGGGAGAGTCAGGGGAACTATGGCTACACCTTC	CASSGESQGNYGYTF
.	TRBV10-2	TRBJ2-2	.	TGTGCCAGCAGCCAGTCCACCGGGGGGCTGTTTTTT	CASSQSTGGLFF
many	TRBV20-1	TRBJ1-5	.	TGCAGTGCTAGAGGGGGCGTTCATAATCAGCCCCAGCATTTT	CSARGGVHNQPQHF
.	TRBV10-3	TRBJ2-7	.	TGTGCCAGCAGTTACCGGAGTACCTACGAGCAGTACTTC	CASSYRSTYEQYF
many	TRBV9	TRBJ1-6	.	TGTGCCAGCAGGGGCAGGGGCGTAAATTCACCCCTCCACTTT	CASRGRGVNSPLHF
many	TRBV28	TRBJ2-5	TRBD2	TGTGCCAGCAGTTCCTCGGGACTAGTGGAGACCCAGTACTTC	CASSSSGLVETQYF
.	TRBV5-1	TRBJ2-7	TRBD2	TGCGCCAGCAGCTCTCTAGCGGGAGAAGACGAGCAGTACTTC	CASSSLAGEDEQYF
many	TRBV15	TRBJ1-1	TRBD1	TGTGCCACCAGCAGCGACAGGGGTTCTGAAGCTTTCTTT	CATSSDRGSEAFF
many	TRBV7-9	TRBJ2-7	.	TGTGCCAGCAGCTCTGGACCGGACGCGGGGGAGCAGTACTTC	CASSSGPDAGEQYF
.	TRBV9	TRBJ2-5	TRBD2	TGTGCCAGCAGCCCCGAGGCGGGGGAAGAGACCCAGTACTTC	CASSPEAGEETQYF